This T cell receptor beta chain was documented in a study of CD8+ T cells in alopecia areata. Background on the study: Tofacitinib administration persisted for 6 to 18 months, succeeded by 6 months off drug. Disease severity was quantified as SALT score of affected scalp area.

This clone appeared a single time. What it binds is unknown. Described treatment: oral pan-JAK inhibitor, 5-10 mg twice daily. Study-level results: Scalp clonality and expanded CD8+ clones among the top 100 showed significant decreases with tofacitinib.

Extraction of RNA preceded its reverse transcription into cDNA, which served as the sequencing template. Produced via immunoSEQ multiplex PCR; TCRdb's table is partial and in-frame only. This sample has approximately 90,000 clones, with about 71% found just once. Germline CDR1 is SNHLY and CDR2 is FYNNEI. Trimming removed 6 bases from V and 10 bases from J, with 13 bases in between. This CDR3 has 12 amino acids. The specimen was CD8+ T cells sorted from blood, collected at roughly week 45, from a patient treated with tofacitinib. This receptor was obtained from a human donor with alopecia areata. This sequence joins TRBV2 and TRBJ2-1; D remains ambiguous. The CDR3 sequence is CASSPKIGEQFF. In nucleotides, the CDR3 is TGTGCCAGCAGCCCGAAAATAGGAGAGCAGTTCTTC.